A selection of T cell receptor beta chains follows, all from one sample in a study of T cells in Graves' hyperthyroidism and ophthalmopathy. TCRdb re-analysed the multiplex PCR reads in MiXCR, keeping a single row per CDR3 protein. This sample yields some 400,000 distinct CDR3 sequences, of which more than 11% are seen a single time; more than 9.5% belongs to the top ten. The sequenced sample consisted of blood. The origin of the receptors is a woman aged 60 to 75 with Graves' hyperthyroidism. CDR3s include the opening cysteine and the closing phenylalanine or tryptophan. A D gene is named only where the DNA matches it firmly.

TRBD1,TRBV2,CASRPRQGAGTEAFF
NA,TRBV19,CASSIGHLNTEAFF
NA,TRBV11-1,CASSLRRGGNEQYF
NA,TRBV6-1,CASRGTAGGDTEAFF
TRBD1,TRBV12-3/TRBV12-4,CASSIQGARGEAFF
TRBD1,TRBV7-9,CASSLQGAMTEAFF
TRBD1,TRBV6-1,CASSNIRPDRGHEQYF
TRBD2,TRBV4-1,CASSHVLAPEQFF
TRBD1,TRBV20-1,CSATTTGAIEAFF
NA,TRBV5-1,CASNARGNTGELFF
NA,TRBV30,CAYGQNSNQPQHF
NA,TRBV5-8,CASRPNYGYTF
NA,TRBV11-2,CASTPPPLGQDEAFF
TRBD1,TRBV5-1,CASSAQGAEDEQYF
NA,TRBV10-1,CASSPLRGHTDTQYF
NA,TRBV6-2/TRBV6-3,CASSPLTATFEQYF
NA,TRBV6-1,CASKARTGREETQYF
NA,TRBV2,CASSALVSGTEAFF
NA,TRBV27,CASSLGQPRGTGELFF
NA,TRBV6-1,CASTGLANYGYTF
NA,TRBV5-1,CASSLYSHSYEQYF
TRBD2,TRBV11-3,CASSRGTSGRPGADTQYF
NA,TRBV6-1,CASREGLFTDTQYF
NA,TRBV6-1,CASRGTGLSYNEQFF
NA,TRBV7-9,CASRPQGVGELFF
NA,TRBV29-1,CSVFRELRGEAFF
TRBD2,TRBV27,CASSSGTSGYEQFF
NA,TRBV7-9,CASSSKTNSYEQYF
TRBD2,TRBV11-3,CASSPRGGNYEQYF
NA,TRBV24-1,CATSELRNTGNNQPQHF
NA,TRBV10-3,CAISESWGRGMTGELFF
TRBD2,TRBV20-1,CSAREPSLAGGPEQYF
NA,TRBV20-1,CSASEGGSNQPQHF
NA,TRBV20-1,CSAPMQGPDTQYF
NA,TRBV27,CASTLEGMGYEQYF
NA,TRBV7-2,CASRGGRGRGSYGYTF
NA,TRBV20-1,CSAQRVGGETQYF
TRBD2,TRBV11-1,CASSLPRGLAGRNEQFF
TRBD2,TRBV7-3,CASSVIGGRPTDTQYF
NA,TRBV12-3/TRBV12-4,CASQGQNYGYTF
TRBD2,TRBV10-3,CAISAGAAGANVLTF
TRBD1,TRBV2,CAMGQGNEKLFF
NA,TRBV20-1,CSANLRGVNTEAFF